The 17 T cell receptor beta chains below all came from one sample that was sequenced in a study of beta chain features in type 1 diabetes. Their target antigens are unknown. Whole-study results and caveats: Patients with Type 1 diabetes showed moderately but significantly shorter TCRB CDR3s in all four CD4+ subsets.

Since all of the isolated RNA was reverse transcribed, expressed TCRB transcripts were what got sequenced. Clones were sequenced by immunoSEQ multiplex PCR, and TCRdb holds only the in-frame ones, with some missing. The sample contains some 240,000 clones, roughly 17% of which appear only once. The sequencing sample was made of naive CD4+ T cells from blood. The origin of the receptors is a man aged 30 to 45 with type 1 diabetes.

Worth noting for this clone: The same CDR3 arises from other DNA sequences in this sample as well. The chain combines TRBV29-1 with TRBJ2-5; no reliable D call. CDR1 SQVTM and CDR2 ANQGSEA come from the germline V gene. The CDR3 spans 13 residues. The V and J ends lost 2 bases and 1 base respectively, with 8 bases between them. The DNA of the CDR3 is TGCAGCGTTGAAAGGCAACTCCAAGAGACCCAGTACTTC. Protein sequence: CSVERQLQETQYF.

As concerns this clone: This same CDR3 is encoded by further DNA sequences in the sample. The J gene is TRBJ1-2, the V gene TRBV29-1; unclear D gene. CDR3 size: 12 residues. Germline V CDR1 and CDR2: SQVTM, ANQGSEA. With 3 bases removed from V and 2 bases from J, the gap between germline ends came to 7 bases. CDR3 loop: CSVEGRNYGYTF. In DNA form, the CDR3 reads TGCAGCGTTGAGGGCAGAAACTATGGCTACACCTTC.

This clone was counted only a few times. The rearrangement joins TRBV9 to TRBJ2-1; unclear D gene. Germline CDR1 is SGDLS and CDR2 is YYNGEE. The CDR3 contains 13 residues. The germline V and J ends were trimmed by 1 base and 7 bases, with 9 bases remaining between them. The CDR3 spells CASSVSPTNEQFF. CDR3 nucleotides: TGTGCCAGCAGCGTATCCCCCACAAATGAGCAGTTCTTC.

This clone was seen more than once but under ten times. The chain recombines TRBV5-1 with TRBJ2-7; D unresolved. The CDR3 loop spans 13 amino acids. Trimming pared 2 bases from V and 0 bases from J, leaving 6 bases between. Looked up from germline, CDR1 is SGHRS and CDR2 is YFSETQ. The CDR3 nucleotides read TGCGCCAGCAGCTTTGGTATCTCCTACGAGCAGTACTTC. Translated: CASSFGISYEQYF. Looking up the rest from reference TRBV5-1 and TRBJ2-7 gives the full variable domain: KAGVTQTPRYLIKTRGQQVTLSCSPISGHRSVSWYQQTPGQGLQFLFEYFSETQRNKGNFPGRFSGRQFSNSRSEMNVSTLELGDSALYLCASSFGISYEQYFGPGTRLTVT.

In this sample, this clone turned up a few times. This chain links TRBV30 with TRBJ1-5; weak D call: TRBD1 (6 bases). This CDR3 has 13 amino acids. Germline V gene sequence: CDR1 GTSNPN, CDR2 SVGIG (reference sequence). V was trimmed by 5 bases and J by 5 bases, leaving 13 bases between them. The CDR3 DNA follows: TGTGCCTGGGGGACACAGGGAGATCAGCCCCAGCATTTT. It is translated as CAWGTQGDQPQHF.

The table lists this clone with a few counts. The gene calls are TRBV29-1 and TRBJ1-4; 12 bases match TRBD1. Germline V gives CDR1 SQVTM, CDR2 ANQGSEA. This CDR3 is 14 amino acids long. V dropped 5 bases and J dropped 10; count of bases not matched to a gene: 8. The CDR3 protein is CSVFSGTGGRKLFF. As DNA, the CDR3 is TGCAGCGTTTTCTCCGGGACAGGGGGCCGAAAACTGTTTTTT.

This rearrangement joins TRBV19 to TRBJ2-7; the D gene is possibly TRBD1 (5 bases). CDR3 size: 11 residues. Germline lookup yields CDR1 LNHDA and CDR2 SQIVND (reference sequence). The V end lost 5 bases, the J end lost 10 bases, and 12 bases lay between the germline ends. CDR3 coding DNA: TGTGCCAGTAGTGTTGGACAAAGCCAGTACTTC. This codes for CASSVGQSQYF.

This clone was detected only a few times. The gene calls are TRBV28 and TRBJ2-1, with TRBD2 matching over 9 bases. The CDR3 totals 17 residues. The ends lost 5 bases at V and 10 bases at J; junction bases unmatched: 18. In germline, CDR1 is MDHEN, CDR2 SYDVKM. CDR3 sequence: CASSEPESGRPEREQFF. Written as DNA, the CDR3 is TGTGCCAGCAGTGAGCCCGAAAGCGGGAGGCCCGAGAGGGAGCAGTTCTTC.

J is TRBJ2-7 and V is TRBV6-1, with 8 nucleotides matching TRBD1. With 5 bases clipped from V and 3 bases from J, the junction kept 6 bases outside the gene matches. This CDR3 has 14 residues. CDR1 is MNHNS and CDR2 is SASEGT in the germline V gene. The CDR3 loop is CASSSDRGVYEQYF. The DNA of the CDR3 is TGTGCCAGCAGTTCTGACAGGGGAGTCTACGAGCAGTACTTC.

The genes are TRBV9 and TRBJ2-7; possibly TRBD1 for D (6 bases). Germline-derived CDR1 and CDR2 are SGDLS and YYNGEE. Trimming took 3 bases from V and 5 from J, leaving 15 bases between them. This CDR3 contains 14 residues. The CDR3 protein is CASSGPGTRDEQYF. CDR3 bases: TGTGCCAGCAGCGGACCCGGGACAAGGGACGAGCAGTACTTC.

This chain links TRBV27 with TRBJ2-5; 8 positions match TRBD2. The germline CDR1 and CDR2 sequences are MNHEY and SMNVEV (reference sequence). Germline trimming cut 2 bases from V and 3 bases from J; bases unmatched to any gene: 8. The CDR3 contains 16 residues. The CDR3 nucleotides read TGTGCCAGCAGTTTACTGGGAACTAGCGGAAAAGAGACCCAGTACTTC. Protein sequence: CASSLLGTSGKETQYF.

The CDR3 DNA reads as TGTGCCAGCAGTGAAAGAGGGGTAGGAGAGACCCAGTACTTC. Its translation is CASSERGVGETQYF. V usage is TRBV25-1 and J usage is TRBJ2-5; D is tentatively TRBD1 or TRBD2 (5 bases each). The germline V gene has CDR1 MGHDK and CDR2 SYGVNS. The germline V and J ends were trimmed by 2 bases and 4 bases, with 11 bases remaining between them. This CDR3 spans 14 amino acids.

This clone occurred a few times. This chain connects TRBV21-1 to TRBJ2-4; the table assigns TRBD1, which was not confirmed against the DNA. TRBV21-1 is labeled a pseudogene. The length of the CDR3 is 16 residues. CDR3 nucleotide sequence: TGTGCCAGCAGCAAAGGAACAGGGCGGACCCCAGGGATTCAGTACTTC. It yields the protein CASSKGTGRTPGIQYF.

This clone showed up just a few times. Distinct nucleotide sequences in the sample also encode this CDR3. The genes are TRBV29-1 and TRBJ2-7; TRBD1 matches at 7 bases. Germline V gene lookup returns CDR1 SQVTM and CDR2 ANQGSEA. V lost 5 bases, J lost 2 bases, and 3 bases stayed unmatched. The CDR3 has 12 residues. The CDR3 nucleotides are TGCAGCGTTAGACAGGGTCCCTACGAGCAGTACTTC. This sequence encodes CSVRQGPYEQYF.

The CDR3 region has the DNA TGCGCCAGCAGCTTGACGGGACAGGGGGAAGAGACCCAGTACTTC. Translating it yields CASSLTGQGEETQYF. This chain uses TRBV5-1 with TRBJ2-5, with 11 bases that match TRBD1. This CDR3 comprises 15 residues. Germline V lookup: CDR1 SGHRS, CDR2 YFSETQ. Trimming at V came to 1 base and at J to 3 bases, leaving 2 bases not matched to a gene.

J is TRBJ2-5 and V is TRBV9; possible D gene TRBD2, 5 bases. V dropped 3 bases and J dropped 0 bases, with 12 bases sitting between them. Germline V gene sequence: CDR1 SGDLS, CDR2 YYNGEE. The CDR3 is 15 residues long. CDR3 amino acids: CASSDRGDDQETQYF. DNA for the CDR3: TGTGCCAGCAGCGATCGGGGAGACGACCAAGAGACCCAGTACTTC.

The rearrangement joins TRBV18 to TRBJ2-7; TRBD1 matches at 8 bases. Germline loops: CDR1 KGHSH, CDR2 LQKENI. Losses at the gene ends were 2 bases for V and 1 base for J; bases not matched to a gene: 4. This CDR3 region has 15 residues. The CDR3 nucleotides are TGTGCCAGCTCACCAGACAGGGGCTATTCCTACGAGCAGTACTTC. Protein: CASSPDRGYSYEQYF.